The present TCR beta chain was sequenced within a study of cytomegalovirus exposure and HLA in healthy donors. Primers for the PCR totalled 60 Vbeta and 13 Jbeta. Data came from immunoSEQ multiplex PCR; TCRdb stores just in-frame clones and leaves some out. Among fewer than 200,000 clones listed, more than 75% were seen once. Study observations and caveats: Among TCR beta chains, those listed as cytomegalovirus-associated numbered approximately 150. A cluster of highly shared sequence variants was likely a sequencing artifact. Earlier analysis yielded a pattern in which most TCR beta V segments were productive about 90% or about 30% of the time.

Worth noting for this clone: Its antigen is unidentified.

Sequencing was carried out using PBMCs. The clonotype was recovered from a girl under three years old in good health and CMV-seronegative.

The CDR3 reads CASSALGLAGVGEQFF. Here the CDR3 DNA reads TGTGCCAGCAGCGCCCTCGGACTAGCGGGAGTAGGGGAGCAGTTCTTC. The rearrangement links TRBV9 to TRBJ2-1, with 13 bases identical to TRBD2. Germline loops: CDR1 SGDLS, CDR2 YYNGEE. Trimming at V came to 3 bases and at J to 10 bases, leaving 10 bases not matched to a gene. The CDR3 is made up of 16 amino acids.